This T cell receptor beta chain was captured by sequencing in a study of vaccination effects on CD4 cells after COVID-19 (dated by TCRdb to between 2021 and 2024). Background for the entire study: Post-vaccine samples across the study were collected a median of 72 days after the second dose, with a range of 14 to 241. SARS-CoV-2 spike-specific CD4+ TCR repertoires from before and after mRNA vaccination were compared in COVID-19 convalescent patients and in infection-naive vaccine recipients. A total of ten to eleven COVID-19 convalescent patients and several SARS-CoV-2-naive healthy vaccine recipients were included in the full study. Cultures from other donors in the study were sequenced using the Oncomine TCR Beta short-read assay on an Illumina iSeq 100.

On the study overall, not on this receptor specifically: At late post-vaccination timepoints, both infection-induced and vaccine-induced clones showed marked clonal contraction, consistent with waning T cell responses. The study was limited by a small number of convalescent patients and lacked early post-infection timepoints. Among healthy vaccine recipients, nearly all vaccine-induced clones were SARS-CoV-2 mono-reactive, and only 1 of 255 was cross-reactive with common cold coronaviruses.

Libraries were made using the immunoSEQ multiplex PCR assay. DNA from the cultured and isolated CD4+ T cells underwent TCR beta CDR3 sequencing. In the original analysis: Non-productive TCR sequences were discarded, and reads were trimmed to the CDR3 region, with only CDR3s of 7 or more amino acids retained. The MANAFEST web app was used to pick out antigen-specific clonotypes by comparing their expansion in peptide wells with that in reference cultures. To count as positive, a clone had to show expansion at FDR<0.05 compared with the reference and with all other wells, an odds ratio above 5, and a frequency above 0.1% in two replicate wells. A clonotype was defined as cross-reactive if the clonotype was significantly expanded both in SARS-CoV-2 spike wells and in at least one common cold coronavirus spike condition. Levenshtein distance calculated with the stringdist R package was used to assess CDR3 similarity, and unrooted trees were constructed with ape in R 3.6.1. TCRdb holds this immuneACCESS table with in-frame rearrangements only. Some clones are missing; in checked studies, unresolved V genes explain under half, and the rest has no known cause. V and J calls and clone size come straight from that table; D and trimming were deduced from the DNA. This sample has about 66,000 clones in its table, and about 80% of those were observed once. More than 0.9% of the sample goes to the ten largest clones.

V is trimmed back by 5 bases and J by 1 base, and the junction contains 9 bases that no gene match accounts for. The CDR3, from cysteine to phenylalanine, totals 16 residues. Left in the record is the CDR3 DNA by itself, 48 bases read in frame from the first base. From a lookup of the germline V gene, CDR1 and CDR2 are SGHRS and YFSETQ. In the ViraFEST assay, PBMC were stimulated with viral peptide pools, and antigen-specific CD4+ T cell clonotypes were then identified by expansion using TCR sequencing. After around 11 days of culture, CD4+ T cells were isolated with the EasySep CD4+ T cell isolation kit. Participants received two doses of either the BNT162b2 or the mRNA-1273 mRNA SARS-CoV-2 vaccine. The absence of prior SARS-CoV-2 infection in healthy vaccine recipients was confirmed by negative nucleocapsid antibodies before and after vaccination. Each well held roughly 2 million PBMC cultured in IMDM containing about 5.4% human AB serum, 9.5 to 10 IU/ml IL-2 and gentamicin, along with around 9.4 ug/ml peptides. On days 3 and 7, half of the culture medium was replaced with fresh IL-2-containing medium. Unless noted otherwise, every peptide stimulation condition was cultured in triplicate wells. Using Ficoll-Paque Plus gradient centrifugation, PBMC were separated from whole blood and then either used fresh or cryopreserved at -140C. The spike proteins of SARS-CoV-2 and of the common cold coronaviruses HCoV-NL63, HCoV-OC43 and HCoV-229E were spanned by overlapping peptide pools. The QIAamp micro DNA kit was used to extract genomic DNA from the cultured CD4+ T cells.

With regard to this clone: No antigen is known for it. No much larger clone exists at a distance of one base, and base qualities are not known.

This sequence was found in a human donor who received a COVID-19 vaccine. Sequencing used CD4+ T cells from PBMCs cultured with HCoV-OC43 spike peptides, obtained after COVID-19 vaccination. This sample's cell subset or site label indicates: HCoV-OC43 spike overlapping peptide pool stimulation. Recombination linked TRBV5-1 to TRBJ2-5; 9 bases in the junction line up with TRBD1. DNA sequence: TGCGCCAGCAGACCTAGGGGACAGGGCATCCAAGAGACCCAGTACTTC. Protein translation: CASRPRGQGIQETQYF.